Given below is one T cell receptor (beta chain) in context. The record originates from a study of T cell responses to AZD1222 COVID-19 vaccine. Data came from immunoSEQ multiplex PCR; TCRdb stores just in-frame clones and leaves some out. The repertoire holds 90,000 to 110,000 clones, with around 87% as singletons. The V and J ends lost 4 bases and 5 bases respectively, with 15 bases between them. The germline V gene has CDR1 SGHDN and CDR2 FVKESK. CDR3 length equals 16 residues. The receptor's source is an adult who received the AZD1222 COVID-19 vaccine. The specimen comprised peripheral blood, sampled 28 days after the second AZD1222 dose. V and J are TRBV14 and TRBJ1-6; D may be TRBD1 (5 bases). This CDR3 reads CASSPQEAPHNSPLHF. DNA for the CDR3: TGTGCCAGCAGCCCACAGGAGGCTCCCCATAATTCACCCCTCCACTTT.